The 25 T cell receptor beta chains below come from one sample, sequenced in a study of post-analysis software for immune sequencing data. Findings and caveats of the study: There were five or six TRBV segments more frequent in patients than controls, and TRBV5-6, TRBV5-1 and TRBV20-1 were among them.

Their antigens are not known. Each TCR beta cDNA library carried unique molecular identifiers. TCRdb processed the PCR reads anew with MiXCR; each CDR3 protein has one entry. Here the sample spans 450,000 to 700,000 distinct CDR3 sequences, roughly 40% being singletons. Material for sequencing was blood. The receptors come from a girl between 5 and 17 years old with multiple sclerosis.

The genes are TRBV9 and TRBJ2-5; a possible D gene is TRBD2 (5 bases). The CDR3 runs 14 residues. With 3 bases removed from V and 2 bases from J, the gap between germline ends came to 11 bases. Germline CDR1 reads SGDLS; CDR2 reads YYNGEE. This CDR3 is CASSGPGVQETQYF. The CDR3 nucleotides read TGTGCCAGCAGCGGACCCGGGGTTCAAGAGACCCAGTACTTC. Together with reference TRBV9 and TRBJ2-5, the CDR3 gives the full variable domain: DSGVTQTPKHLITATGQRVTLRCSPRSGDLSVYWYQQSLDQGLQFLIQYYNGEERAKGNILERFSAQQFPDLHSELNLSSLELGDSALYFCASSGPGVQETQYFGPGTRLLVL.

This clonotype was observed a handful of times. The chain recombines TRBV12-3 or TRBV12-4 with TRBJ2-5; 11 bases are a match to TRBD2. J gave up 1 base and V 3 bases, and 4 bases lay outside the gene matches. The CDR3 runs 16 residues. The CDR3 DNA is TGTGCCAGCAGTTTGTCTAGCGGGAGGTTCCAAGAGACCCAGTACTTC. This sequence encodes CASSLSSGRFQETQYF.

The chain has TRBV6-6 and TRBJ2-7, with 9 bases matching TRBD2. CDR1 and CDR2 (germline): MNHNY, SVGAGI (reference sequence). This CDR3 has 15 amino acids. V was clipped by 2 bases and J by 0 bases; unmatched bases: 2. The CDR3 sequence: CASSYPTSGSYEQYF. In nucleotides, the CDR3 is TGTGCCAGCAGTTACCCGACTAGCGGCTCCTACGAGCAGTACTTC.

The chain links TRBV4-1 to TRBJ2-3; 7 bases align to TRBD2. The CDR3 runs to 15 residues. In germline, CDR1 is MGHRA, CDR2 YSYEKL. J was trimmed by 7 bases and V by 4 bases; bases with no gene match: 11. The CDR3 DNA sequence: TGCGCCAGCAGCCTCCTCGGGACTACCTTTTATACGCAGTATTTT. This codes for CASSLLGTTFYTQYF.

This clonotype has just a few counts. V is TRBV29-1 and J is TRBJ2-5; D gene unclear. This CDR3 spans 14 amino acids. The germline CDR1 and CDR2 sequences are SQVTM and ANQGSEA. Trimming stripped 6 bases from V and 4 bases from J, with 18 bases between. The CDR3 sequence is CSVAVDINLETQYF. DNA for the CDR3: TGCAGCGTGGCCGTAGACATTAACTTAGAGACCCAGTACTTC.

The chain links TRBV6-5 to TRBJ1-6; 7 bases agree with TRBD1. Per germline, CDR1 MNHEY and CDR2 SVGAGI. V shed 2 bases and J 8 bases; nucleotides not matched to a gene: 6. This CDR3 is 15 amino acids long. The CDR3 reads CASSYRRTGDSPLHF. As DNA, the CDR3 is TGTGCCAGCAGTTACCGCCGGACAGGAGATTCACCCCTCCACTTT.

This CDR3 reads CASTLAGGVNNEQFF. CDR3 coding DNA: TGTGCCAGCACCCTAGCGGGAGGGGTTAACAATGAGCAGTTCTTC. The chain joins TRBV12-3 or TRBV12-4 to TRBJ2-1; TRBD2 agrees at 12 bases. The CDR3 is made up of 15 amino acids. The V gene end was trimmed by 7 bases and the J gene end by 5 bases; junction bases not matched to a gene: 6.

The chain combines TRBV29-1 with TRBJ2-6; TRBD1 is a possible D gene (6 bases). Germline CDR1 SQVTM, CDR2 ANQGSEA. The CDR3 extends over 15 amino acids. Trimming shortened V by 6 bases and J by 0 bases, and 12 bases separated the two germline ends. CDR3 DNA sequence: TGCAGCGTCGATACAGGGACCTCTGGGGCCAACGTCCTGACTTTC. Translating it yields CSVDTGTSGANVLTF.

This clonotype has a handful of counts. The chain recombines TRBV5-1 with TRBJ1-1; tentative D call: TRBD1 (5 bases). CDR1 is SGHRS, CDR2 YFSETQ, per germline. V was pared by 0 bases and J by 2 bases, with 8 bases between. The CDR3 totals 14 residues. CDR3 residues: CASSLDRPNTEAFF. In DNA, the CDR3 is TGCGCCAGCAGCTTGGACAGGCCAAACACTGAAGCTTTCTTT.

The genes are TRBV7-2 and TRBJ2-5; tentative D call: TRBD1 (6 bases). The V gene's germline CDR1 is SGHTA and CDR2 FQGNSA. The V end was cut by 5 bases, the J end by 5 bases, with 12 bases between. This CDR3 has 13 amino acids. The CDR3: CASSPRGAETQYF. CDR3 nucleotides: TGTGCCAGCAGCCCCAGGGGCGCGGAGACCCAGTACTTC.

The chain joins TRBV5-1 to TRBJ2-1; D may match TRBD1 or TRBD2 (5 bases each). The V end was cut by 3 bases, the J end by 3 bases, with 13 bases between. Germline CDR1 is SGHRS and CDR2 is YFSETQ. This CDR3 is 15 amino acids long. The CDR3 loop is CASSSVGTNYNEQFF. The CDR3 DNA sequence: TGCGCCAGCAGCTCCGTAGGGACCAACTACAATGAGCAGTTCTTC.

In this sample, this clonotype turned up once. One end of the junction fails to match germline, which may point to a read error. The chain has TRBV7-9 and TRBJ2-5, with a tentative D call TRBD2 (6 bases). CDR3 length: 14 residues. Germline values: CDR1 SEHNR, CDR2 FQNEAQ (reference sequence). In nucleotides, the CDR3 is TGTGCCAGCGGCTTAGAGGGGAGGCGGGAGACCCAGTACTTC. The encoded protein is CASGLEGRRETQYF. Full variable domain (rest looked up from reference TRBV7-9 and TRBJ2-5): DTGVSQNPRHKITKRGQNVTFRCDPISEHNRLYWYRQTLGQGPEFLTYFQNEAQLEKSRLLSDRFSAERPKGSFSTLEIQRTEQGDSAMYLCASGLEGRRETQYFGPGTRLLVL.

The genes are TRBV20-1 and TRBJ2-1; 8 positions agree with TRBD2. Germline CDR1 reads DFQATT; CDR2 reads SNEGSKA (reference sequence). The V and J ends lost 3 bases and 2 bases, in that order; junction bases with no gene match: 6. The CDR3 has 15 amino acids. CDR3 DNA sequence: TGCAGTGCTAGTTCGCGGGGGGCCACCTACAATGAGCAGTTCTTC. Translated, it gives CSASSRGATYNEQFF.

This sequence joins TRBV6-1 and TRBJ1-6; D gene unclear. Germline CDR1 is MNHNS and CDR2 is SASEGT. This CDR3 region has 16 residues. Trimming stripped 0 bases from V and 4 bases from J, with 10 bases between. This CDR3 is CASSEARRQYNSPLHF. The CDR3 nucleotides are TGTGCCAGCAGTGAAGCGCGGCGTCAGTATAATTCACCCCTCCACTTT.

This clonotype was counted a few times. The V call is TRBV6-5, the J call TRBJ2-7; 11 bases match TRBD1. Per the germline V gene, CDR1 is MNHEY and CDR2 is SVGAGI. Trimming cost V 6 bases and J 1 base; bases outside gene matches: 5. There are 15 residues in the CDR3. This CDR3 reads CASRVGTGGSYEQYF. CDR3 in DNA: TGTGCCAGCAGGGTAGGGACAGGGGGATCCTACGAGCAGTACTTC.

This clonotype was seen only a few times. The chain has TRBV20-1 and TRBJ2-7, with 12 positions matching TRBD2. V lost 4 bases, J lost 3 bases, and 4 bases stayed unmatched. This CDR3 is 14 amino acids long. Germline CDR1 is DFQATT and CDR2 is SNEGSKA (reference sequence). CDR3 residues: CSAMGLAGRYEQYF. The CDR3 DNA sequence: TGCAGTGCTATGGGACTAGCGGGCCGCTACGAGCAGTACTTC.

V is TRBV9 and J is TRBJ2-6; no firm D call. The CDR3 length is 16 residues. Between the trimmed V and J ends, which lost 0 bases and 4 bases, there was a span of 11 bases. Per germline, CDR1 SGDLS and CDR2 YYNGEE. For the CDR3, the DNA is TGTGCCAGCAGCGTAGGTCGGACGTCCGGGGCCAACGTCCTGACTTTC. Protein: CASSVGRTSGANVLTF.

The V gene is TRBV6-5, the J gene TRBJ1-2; maybe TRBD1 (6 bases). The germline V gene has CDR1 MNHEY and CDR2 SVGAGI. V was shortened by 5 bases and J by 8 bases, with 18 bases between the two germline ends. The CDR3 contains 14 residues. The CDR3 sequence: CASSGGPLGRGYTF. The CDR3 bases are TGTGCCAGCAGTGGGGGGCCCCTAGGCCGGGGCTACACCTTC.

This chain links TRBV6-6 with TRBJ1-4; D might be TRBD1 (6 bases). The CDR3 has 13 amino acids. V lost 6 bases, J lost 4 bases, and 9 bases lay in between. The germline CDR1 and CDR2 sequences are MNHNY and SVGAGI (reference sequence). Written as DNA, the CDR3 is TGTGCCAGCAGATTGGACAGTAATGAAAAACTGTTTTTT. Translation gives CASRLDSNEKLFF.

This clonotype was seen once. The CDR3 DNA reads TGTGCCACCAGCAGAGATCGGGTGAGTGGTGAGCAGTTCTTC. This translates into CATSRDRVSGEQFF. The rearrangement joins TRBV15 to TRBJ2-1; D is unresolved. The CDR3 runs to 14 residues. CDR1 LNHNV and CDR2 YYDKDF come from the germline V gene (reference sequence). Trimming removed 0 bases from V and 9 bases from J, with 12 bases in between.

The chain uses TRBV27 and TRBJ1-2, with 10 bases aligning to TRBD1. The ends lost 5 bases at V and 5 bases at J; junction bases unmatched: 8. The CDR3 runs 15 residues. CDR1 is MNHEY and CDR2 is SMNVEV in the germline V gene (reference sequence). CDR3 region: CASSTTGGARYGYTF. CDR3 nucleotide sequence: TGTGCCAGCAGTACGACAGGGGGCGCCCGGTATGGCTACACCTTC.

This clonotype was picked up a small number of times. This rearrangement joins TRBV7-8 to TRBJ2-1, with 7 bases identical to TRBD2. CDR1 SGHVS and CDR2 FQNEAQ come from the germline V gene. The ends lost 4 bases at V and 5 bases at J; junction bases unmatched: 14. CDR3 size: 17 residues. The CDR3 reads CASSSPQTGLLNNEQFF. The CDR3 DNA is TGTGCCAGCAGCTCCCCTCAGACGGGACTATTAAACAATGAGCAGTTCTTC.

This clonotype was seen ten or more times. Germline is not matched at one junction end, which may reflect a read error. The V call is TRBV12-3 or TRBV12-4, the J call TRBJ2-3, with D maybe TRBD2 (5 bases). CDR3 length equals 14 residues. This chain's CDR3 is CASSFSGGTDTQYF. The CDR3 bases are TGTGCCAGCTCGTTCTCCGGAGGCACCGATACGCAGTATTTT.

As regards this clonotype: At one end the junction does not follow the germline gene, possibly because of a read error. The V gene is TRBV5-1, the J gene TRBJ2-5; 7 positions match TRBD1. The germline V gene encodes CDR1 SGHRS and CDR2 YFSETQ. CDR3 length: 14 amino acids. The CDR3 DNA sequence: TGTGCCAGCAGCTCCGGGACAGTCCAAGAGACCCAGTACTTC. This translates into CASSSGTVQETQYF.

The V and J genes are TRBV27 and TRBJ2-7, with 8 bases that match TRBD2. Trimming removed 8 bases from V and 6 bases from J; junction bases left unmatched: 9. Germline V gene data show CDR1 as MNHEY and CDR2 as SMNVEV (reference sequence). The CDR3 runs to 13 residues. CDR3 region: CASGPGGLREQYF. Here the CDR3 DNA reads TGTGCCAGCGGACCGGGGGGGTTGCGCGAGCAGTACTTC.